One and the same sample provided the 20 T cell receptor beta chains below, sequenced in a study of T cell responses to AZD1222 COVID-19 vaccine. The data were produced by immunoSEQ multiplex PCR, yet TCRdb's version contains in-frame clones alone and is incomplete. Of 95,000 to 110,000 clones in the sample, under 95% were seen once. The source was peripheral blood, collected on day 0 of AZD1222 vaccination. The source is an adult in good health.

CDR3 nucleotides: TGCGCCAGCAGCTTGAGCAGGGCGAGCTCCTATAATTCACCCCTCCACTTT. As protein: CASSLSRASSYNSPLHF. The rearrangement joins TRBV5-1 to TRBJ1-6, with D perhaps TRBD1 (5 bases). V was cut by 1 base and J by 0 bases, with 11 bases left in between. Germline V gives CDR1 SGHRS, CDR2 YFSETQ. The CDR3 has 17 residues.

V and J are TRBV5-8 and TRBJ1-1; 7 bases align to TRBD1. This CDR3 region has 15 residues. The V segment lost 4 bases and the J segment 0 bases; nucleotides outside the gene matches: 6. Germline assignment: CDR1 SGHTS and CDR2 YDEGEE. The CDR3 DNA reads TGTGCCAGCAGCCTGGTCAGGGGGGTGAACACTGAAGCTTTCTTT. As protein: CASSLVRGVNTEAFF.

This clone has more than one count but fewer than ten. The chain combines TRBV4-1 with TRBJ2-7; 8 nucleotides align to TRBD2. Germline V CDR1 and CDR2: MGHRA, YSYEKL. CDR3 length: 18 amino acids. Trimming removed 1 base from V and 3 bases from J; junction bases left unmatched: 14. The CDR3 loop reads CASSQGKGVRGDHYEQYF. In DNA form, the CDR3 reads TGCGCCAGCAGCCAAGGGAAAGGGGTGCGGGGGGACCACTACGAGCAGTACTTC.

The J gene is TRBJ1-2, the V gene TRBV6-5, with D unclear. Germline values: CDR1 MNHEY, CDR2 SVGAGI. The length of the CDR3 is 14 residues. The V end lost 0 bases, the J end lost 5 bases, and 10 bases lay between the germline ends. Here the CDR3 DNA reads TGTGCCAGCAGTTACTCCACCCGGGAGTATGGCTACACCTTC. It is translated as CASSYSTREYGYTF.

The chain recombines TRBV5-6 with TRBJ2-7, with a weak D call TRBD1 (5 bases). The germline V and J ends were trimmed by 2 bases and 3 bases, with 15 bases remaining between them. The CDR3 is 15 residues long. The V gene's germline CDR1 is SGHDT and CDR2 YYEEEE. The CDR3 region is CASSFGAPSDYEQYF. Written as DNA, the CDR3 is TGTGCCAGCAGCTTTGGGGCCCCCTCTGACTACGAGCAGTACTTC.

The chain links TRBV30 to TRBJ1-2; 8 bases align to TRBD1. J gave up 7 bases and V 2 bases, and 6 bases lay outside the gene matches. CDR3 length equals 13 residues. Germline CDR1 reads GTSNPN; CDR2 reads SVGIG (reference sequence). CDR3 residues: CAWSRDRPRGYTF. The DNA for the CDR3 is TGTGCCTGGAGTCGGGACAGGCCTCGTGGCTACACCTTC.

The CDR3 region is CATQGTVRSYGYTF. The CDR3, as DNA: TGTGCCACCCAAGGGACAGTTCGGTCTTATGGCTACACCTTC. The chain has TRBV19 and TRBJ1-2, with TRBD1 matching over 7 bases. Germline V gives CDR1 LNHDA, CDR2 SQIVND (reference sequence). The V segment lost 10 bases and the J segment 5 bases; nucleotides outside the gene matches: 13. The CDR3 contains 14 residues.

The CDR3 spells CASSPVTVAMNTEAFF. Here the CDR3 DNA reads TGTGCCAGCTCACCCGTGACGGTGGCTATGAACACTGAAGCTTTCTTT. The J gene is TRBJ1-1, the V gene TRBV18; D uncertain. The V end was cut by 3 bases, the J end by 0 bases, with 14 bases between. Germline V gene data show CDR1 as KGHSH and CDR2 as LQKENI. CDR3 size: 16 residues.

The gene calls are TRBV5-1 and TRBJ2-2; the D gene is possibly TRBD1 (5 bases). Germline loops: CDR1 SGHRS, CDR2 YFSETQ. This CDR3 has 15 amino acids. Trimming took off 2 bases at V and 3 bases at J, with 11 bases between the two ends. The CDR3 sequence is CASSFMDTYTGELFF. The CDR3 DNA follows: TGCGCCAGCAGCTTCATGGACACTTACACCGGGGAGCTGTTTTTT.

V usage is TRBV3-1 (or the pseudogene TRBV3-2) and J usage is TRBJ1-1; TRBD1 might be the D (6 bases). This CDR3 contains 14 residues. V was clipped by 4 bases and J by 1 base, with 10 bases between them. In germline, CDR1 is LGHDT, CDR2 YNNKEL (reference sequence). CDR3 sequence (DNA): TGTGCCAGCAGCCTTCGACAGGCGAACACTGAAGCTTTCTTT. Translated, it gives CASSLRQANTEAFF.

In DNA form, the CDR3 reads TGTGCCAGTAGTATAGGTCCATTGAACACTGAAGCTTTCTTT. It translates to CASSIGPLNTEAFF. This sequence joins TRBV19 and TRBJ1-1, with D uncertain. The CDR3 is made up of 14 amino acids. Trimming removed 1 base from V and 0 bases from J, with 6 bases in between. Looked up from germline, CDR1 is LNHDA and CDR2 is SQIVND (reference sequence). Drawing the rest from reference TRBV19 and TRBJ1-1, the complete variable domain is DGGITQSPKYLFRKEGQNVTLSCEQNLNHDAMYWYRQDPGQGLRLIYYSQIVNDFQKGDIAEGYSVSREKKESFPLTVTSAQKNPTAFYLCASSIGPLNTEAFFGQGTRLTVV.

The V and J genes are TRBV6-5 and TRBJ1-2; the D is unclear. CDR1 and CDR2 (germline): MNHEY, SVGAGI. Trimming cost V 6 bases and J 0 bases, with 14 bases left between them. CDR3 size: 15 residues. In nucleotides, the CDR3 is TGTGCCAGCAGAGCCTCGCTGGGGACTAACTATGGCTACACCTTC. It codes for CASRASLGTNYGYTF.

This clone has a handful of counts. The CDR3 region is CASSIGTGESQPQHF. CDR3 in DNA: TGTGCCAGTAGTATAGGGACAGGGGAGTCTCAGCCCCAGCATTTT. V is TRBV19 and J is TRBJ1-5; 9 nucleotides line up with TRBD1. CDR3 size: 15 residues. Germline V gene lookup returns CDR1 LNHDA and CDR2 SQIVND (reference sequence). Trimming removed 1 base from V and 6 bases from J; junction bases left unmatched: 4. Variable domain in full (rest from reference TRBV19 and TRBJ1-5): DGGITQSPKYLFRKEGQNVTLSCEQNLNHDAMYWYRQDPGQGLRLIYYSQIVNDFQKGDIAEGYSVSREKKESFPLTVTSAQKNPTAFYLCASSIGTGESQPQHFGDGTRLSIL.

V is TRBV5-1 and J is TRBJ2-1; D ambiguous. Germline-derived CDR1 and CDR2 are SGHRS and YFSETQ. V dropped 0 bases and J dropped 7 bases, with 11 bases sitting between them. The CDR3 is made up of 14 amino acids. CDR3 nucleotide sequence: TGCGCCAGCAGCTTGGGGGTAGTGGTGAATGAGCAGTTCTTC. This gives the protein CASSLGVVVNEQFF.

CDR3 amino acids: CASSSSEEKLFF. The CDR3 DNA sequence: TGTGCCAGTAGTAGTAGCGAGGAAAAACTGTTTTTT. V gene TRBV19 combines with J gene TRBJ1-4, with D unresolved. Per germline, CDR1 LNHDA and CDR2 SQIVND (reference sequence). The CDR3 sequence is 12 residues long. Trimming took off 4 bases at V and 8 bases at J, with 8 bases between the two ends.

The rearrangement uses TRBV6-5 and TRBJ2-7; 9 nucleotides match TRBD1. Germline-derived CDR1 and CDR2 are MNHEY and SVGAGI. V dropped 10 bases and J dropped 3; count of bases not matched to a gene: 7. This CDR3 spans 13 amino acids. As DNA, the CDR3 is TGTGCCACCTCCGGGACAGGGCACTACGAGCAGTACTTC. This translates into CATSGTGHYEQYF.

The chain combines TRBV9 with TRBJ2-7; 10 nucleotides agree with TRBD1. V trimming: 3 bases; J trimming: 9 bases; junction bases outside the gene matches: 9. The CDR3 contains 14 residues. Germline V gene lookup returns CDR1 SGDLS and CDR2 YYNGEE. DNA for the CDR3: TGTGCCAGCAGCGCAGGGGACAGGGGAGTCGGGCAGTACTTC. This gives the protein CASSAGDRGVGQYF.

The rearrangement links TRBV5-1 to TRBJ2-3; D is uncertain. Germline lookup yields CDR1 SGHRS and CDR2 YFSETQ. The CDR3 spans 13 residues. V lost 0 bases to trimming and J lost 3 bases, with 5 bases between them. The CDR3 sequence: CASSLVPTDTQYF. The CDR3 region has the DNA TGCGCCAGCAGCTTGGTTCCGACAGATACGCAGTATTTT.

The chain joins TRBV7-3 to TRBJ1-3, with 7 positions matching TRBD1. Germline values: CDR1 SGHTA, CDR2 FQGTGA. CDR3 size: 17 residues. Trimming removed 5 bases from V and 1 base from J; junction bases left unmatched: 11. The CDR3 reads CASSPLPQGVSGNTIYF. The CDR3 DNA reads TGTGCCAGCAGCCCTTTACCCCAGGGGGTGTCTGGAAACACCATATATTTT.

The CDR3 DNA reads TGTGCCAGCAGTTACCCCTCTAAAGCAGATACGCAGTATTTT. This translates into CASSYPSKADTQYF. The rearrangement joins TRBV6-6 to TRBJ2-3; D not resolved. Trimming pared 2 bases from V and 4 bases from J, leaving 10 bases between. This CDR3 has 14 amino acids. Per germline, CDR1 MNHNY and CDR2 SVGAGI (reference sequence).